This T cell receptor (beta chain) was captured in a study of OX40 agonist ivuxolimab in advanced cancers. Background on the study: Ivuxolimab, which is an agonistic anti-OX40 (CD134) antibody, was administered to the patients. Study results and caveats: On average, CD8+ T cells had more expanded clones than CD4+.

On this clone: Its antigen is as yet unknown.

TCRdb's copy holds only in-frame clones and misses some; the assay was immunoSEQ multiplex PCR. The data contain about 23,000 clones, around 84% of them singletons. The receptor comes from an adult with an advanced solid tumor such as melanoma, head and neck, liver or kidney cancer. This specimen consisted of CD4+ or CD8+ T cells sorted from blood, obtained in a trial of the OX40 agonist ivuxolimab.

CDR3 DNA sequence: TGTGCCAGCAGCTTATTTTCCAGGGACGAGCAGTACTTC. The encoded protein is CASSLFSRDEQYF. The chain links TRBV7-8 to TRBJ2-7, with D tentatively TRBD1 (5 bases). Germline CDR1 is SGHVS and CDR2 is FQNEAQ. The V end was cut by 2 bases, the J end by 5 bases, with 10 bases between. The CDR3 length is 13 residues.